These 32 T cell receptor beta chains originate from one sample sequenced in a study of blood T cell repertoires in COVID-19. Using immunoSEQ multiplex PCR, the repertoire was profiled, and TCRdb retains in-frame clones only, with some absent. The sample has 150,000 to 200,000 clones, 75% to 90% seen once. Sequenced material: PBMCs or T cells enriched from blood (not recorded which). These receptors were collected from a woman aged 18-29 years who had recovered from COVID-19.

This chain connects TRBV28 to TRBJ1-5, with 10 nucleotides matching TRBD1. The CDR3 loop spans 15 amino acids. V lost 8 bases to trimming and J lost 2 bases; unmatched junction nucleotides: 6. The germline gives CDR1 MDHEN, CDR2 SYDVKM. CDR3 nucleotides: TGTGCCAGCGCGTCGACAGGGGGCGGCAATCAGCCCCAGCATTTT. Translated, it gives CASASTGGGNQPQHF.

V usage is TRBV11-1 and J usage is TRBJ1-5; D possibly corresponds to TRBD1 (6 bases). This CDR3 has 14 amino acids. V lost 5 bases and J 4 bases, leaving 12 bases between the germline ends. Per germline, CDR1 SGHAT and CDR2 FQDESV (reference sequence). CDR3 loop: CASSPTGLNQPQHF. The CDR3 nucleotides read TGTGCCAGCAGCCCTACAGGGTTGAATCAGCCCCAGCATTTT.

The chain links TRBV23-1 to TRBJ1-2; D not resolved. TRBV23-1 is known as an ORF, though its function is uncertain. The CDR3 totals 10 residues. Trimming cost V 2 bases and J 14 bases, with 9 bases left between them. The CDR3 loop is CASSQRAGTF. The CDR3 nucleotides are TGCGCCAGCAGTCAACGCGCGGGGACCTTC.

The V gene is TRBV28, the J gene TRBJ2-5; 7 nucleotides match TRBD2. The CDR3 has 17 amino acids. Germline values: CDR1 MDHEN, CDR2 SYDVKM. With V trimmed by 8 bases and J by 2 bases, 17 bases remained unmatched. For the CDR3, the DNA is TGTGCCAGCGTGGACCAGTGGGCTAGCGGCAAGCAAGAGACCCAGTACTTC. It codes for CASVDQWASGKQETQYF.

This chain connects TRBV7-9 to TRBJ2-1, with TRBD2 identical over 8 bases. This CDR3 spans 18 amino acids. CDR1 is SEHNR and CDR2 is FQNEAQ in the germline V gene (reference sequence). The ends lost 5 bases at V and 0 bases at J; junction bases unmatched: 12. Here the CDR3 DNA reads TGTGCCAGCAGCGGTCTCACTAGCGGAGAATTCTCCTACAATGAGCAGTTCTTC. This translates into CASSGLTSGEFSYNEQFF.

CDR3 sequence (DNA): TGTGCCAGCAGCCCCCCGGCGGAGCCCACAGATACGCAGTATTTT. It codes for CASSPPAEPTDTQYF. This rearrangement joins TRBV2 to TRBJ2-3, with D uncertain. Germline CDR1 and CDR2: SNHLY and FYNNEI. Trimming took off 6 bases at V and 2 bases at J, with 15 bases between the two ends. This CDR3 is 15 amino acids long.

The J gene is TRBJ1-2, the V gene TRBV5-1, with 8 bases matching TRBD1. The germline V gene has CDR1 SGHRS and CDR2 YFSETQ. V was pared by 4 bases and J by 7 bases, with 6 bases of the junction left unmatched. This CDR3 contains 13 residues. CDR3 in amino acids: CASSPQGERGYTF. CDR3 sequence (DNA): TGCGCCAGCAGCCCACAGGGGGAACGTGGCTACACCTTC. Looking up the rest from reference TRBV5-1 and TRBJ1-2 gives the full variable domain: KAGVTQTPRYLIKTRGQQVTLSCSPISGHRSVSWYQQTPGQGLQFLFEYFSETQRNKGNFPGRFSGRQFSNSRSEMNVSTLELGDSALYLCASSPQGERGYTFGSGTRLTVV.

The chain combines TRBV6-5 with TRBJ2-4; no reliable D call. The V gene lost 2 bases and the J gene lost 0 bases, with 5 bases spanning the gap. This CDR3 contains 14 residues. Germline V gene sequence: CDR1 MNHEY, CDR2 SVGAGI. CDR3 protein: CASSYSVAKNIQYF. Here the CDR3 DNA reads TGTGCCAGCAGTTACAGCGTAGCCAAAAACATTCAGTACTTC.

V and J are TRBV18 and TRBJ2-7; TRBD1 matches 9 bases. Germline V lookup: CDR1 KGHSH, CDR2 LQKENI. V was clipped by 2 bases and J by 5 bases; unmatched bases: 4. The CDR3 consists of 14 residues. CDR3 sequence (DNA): TGTGCCAGCTCACCATCGGGACAGGGCCACGAGCAGTACTTC. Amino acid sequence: CASSPSGQGHEQYF.

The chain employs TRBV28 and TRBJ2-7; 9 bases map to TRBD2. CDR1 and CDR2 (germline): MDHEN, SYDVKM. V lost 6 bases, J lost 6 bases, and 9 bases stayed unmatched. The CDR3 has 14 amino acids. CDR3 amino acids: CASSGSGSLFEQYF. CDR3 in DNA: TGTGCCAGCAGCGGTAGCGGGAGCTTGTTCGAGCAGTACTTC.

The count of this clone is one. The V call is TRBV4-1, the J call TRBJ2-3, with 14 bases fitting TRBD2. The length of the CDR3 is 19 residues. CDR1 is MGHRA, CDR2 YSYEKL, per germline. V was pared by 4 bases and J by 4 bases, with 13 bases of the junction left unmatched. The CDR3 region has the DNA TGCGCCAGCAGCCCTAGACTAGCGGGAGGGCAAGGGGGTGCAGATACGCAGTATTTT. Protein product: CASSPRLAGGQGGADTQYF.

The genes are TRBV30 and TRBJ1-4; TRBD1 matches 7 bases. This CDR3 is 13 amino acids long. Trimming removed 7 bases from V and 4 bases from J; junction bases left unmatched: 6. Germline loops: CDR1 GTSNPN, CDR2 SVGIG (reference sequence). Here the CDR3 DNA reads TGTGCCTACCGACAGGGTTTTAATGAAAAACTGTTTTTT. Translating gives CAYRQGFNEKLFF. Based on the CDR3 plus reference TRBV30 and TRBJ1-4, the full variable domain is SQTIHQWPATLVQPVGSPLSLECTVEGTSNPNLYWYRQAAGRGLQLLFYSVGIGQISSEVPQNLSASRPQDRQFILSSKKLLLSDSGFYLCAYRQGFNEKLFFGSGTQLSVL.

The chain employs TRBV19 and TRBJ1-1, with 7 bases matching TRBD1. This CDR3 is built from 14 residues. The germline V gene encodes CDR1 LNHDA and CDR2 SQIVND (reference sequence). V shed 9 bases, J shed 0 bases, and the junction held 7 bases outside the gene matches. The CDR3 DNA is TGTGCCAGCCGCTACAGGGGTATGAACACTGAAGCTTTCTTT. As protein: CASRYRGMNTEAFF.

Written as DNA, the CDR3 is TGTGCCAGCAGCTTAGTTGGACTAGCGGGAGGGGGAGATACGCAGTATTTT. Residues: CASSLVGLAGGGDTQYF. This chain links TRBV11-2 with TRBJ2-3; TRBD2 aligns across 15 bases. This CDR3 contains 17 residues. Germline CDR1 SGHAT, CDR2 FQNNGV. Losses at the gene ends were 1 base for V and 5 bases for J; bases not matched to a gene: 4.

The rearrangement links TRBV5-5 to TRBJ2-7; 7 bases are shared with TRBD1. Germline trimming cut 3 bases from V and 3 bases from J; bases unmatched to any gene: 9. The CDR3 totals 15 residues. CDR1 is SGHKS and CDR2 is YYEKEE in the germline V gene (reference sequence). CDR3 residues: CASSYTTGPFYEQYF. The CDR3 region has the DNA TGTGCCAGCAGCTATACGACAGGGCCATTCTACGAGCAGTACTTC.

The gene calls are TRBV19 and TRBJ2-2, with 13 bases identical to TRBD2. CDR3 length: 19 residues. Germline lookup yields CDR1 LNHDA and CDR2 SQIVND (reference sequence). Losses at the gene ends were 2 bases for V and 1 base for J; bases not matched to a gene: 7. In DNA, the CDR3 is TGTGCCAGTAGTATAAGGTTCGGGACTAGCGGGAAGAACACCGGGGAGCTGTTTTTT. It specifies CASSIRFGTSGKNTGELFF.

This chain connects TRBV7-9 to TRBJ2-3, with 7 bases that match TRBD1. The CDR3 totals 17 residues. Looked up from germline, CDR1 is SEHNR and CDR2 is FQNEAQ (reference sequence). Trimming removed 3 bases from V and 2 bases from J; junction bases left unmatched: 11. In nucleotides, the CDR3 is TGTGCCAGCAGCTTTGATGGGGGCCAGGGGGTCACAGATACGCAGTATTTT. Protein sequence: CASSFDGGQGVTDTQYF.

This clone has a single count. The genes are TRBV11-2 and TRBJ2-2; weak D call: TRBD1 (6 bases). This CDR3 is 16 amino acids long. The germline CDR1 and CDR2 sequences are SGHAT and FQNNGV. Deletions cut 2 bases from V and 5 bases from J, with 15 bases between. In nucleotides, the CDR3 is TGTGCCAGCAGCTTACTCAGGGGCTCGGGTACCGGGGAGCTGTTTTTT. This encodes CASSLLRGSGTGELFF.

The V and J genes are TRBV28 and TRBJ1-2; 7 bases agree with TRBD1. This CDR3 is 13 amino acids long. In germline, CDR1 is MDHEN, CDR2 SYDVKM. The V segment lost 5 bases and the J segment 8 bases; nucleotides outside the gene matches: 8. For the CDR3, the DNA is TGTGCCAGCAGTATCGGGACAGCCCACGGCTACACCTTC. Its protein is CASSIGTAHGYTF.

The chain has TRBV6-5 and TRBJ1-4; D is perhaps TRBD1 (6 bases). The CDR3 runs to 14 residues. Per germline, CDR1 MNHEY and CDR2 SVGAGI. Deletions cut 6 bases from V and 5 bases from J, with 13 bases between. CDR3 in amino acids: CASRTGPGNEKLFF. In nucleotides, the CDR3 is TGTGCCAGCAGAACAGGGCCCGGGAATGAAAAACTGTTTTTT.

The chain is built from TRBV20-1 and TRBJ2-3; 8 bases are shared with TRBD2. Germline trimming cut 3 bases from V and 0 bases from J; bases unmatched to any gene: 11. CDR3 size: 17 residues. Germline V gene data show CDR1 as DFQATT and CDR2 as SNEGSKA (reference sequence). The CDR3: CSASAGSGALSTDTQYF. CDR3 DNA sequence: TGCAGTGCTAGTGCGGGTAGCGGGGCACTTAGCACAGATACGCAGTATTTT.

The CDR3 nucleotides read TGTGCCAGCAGTGCGGAGGGAGGGCCTGGCAATGAGCAGTTCTTC. This translates into CASSAEGGPGNEQFF. The rearrangement links TRBV2 to TRBJ2-1; 7 bases are shared with TRBD2. The J segment lost 6 bases and the V segment lost 4 bases, leaving 9 bases of the junction unmatched. CDR1 SNHLY and CDR2 FYNNEI come from the germline V gene. The length of the CDR3 is 15 residues.

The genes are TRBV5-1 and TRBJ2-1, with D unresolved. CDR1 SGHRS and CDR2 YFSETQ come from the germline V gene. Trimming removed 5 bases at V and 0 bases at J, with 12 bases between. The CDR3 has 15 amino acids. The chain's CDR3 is CASRRQLSSYNEQFF. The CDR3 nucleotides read TGCGCCAGCAGGCGGCAGCTAAGCTCCTACAATGAGCAGTTCTTC.

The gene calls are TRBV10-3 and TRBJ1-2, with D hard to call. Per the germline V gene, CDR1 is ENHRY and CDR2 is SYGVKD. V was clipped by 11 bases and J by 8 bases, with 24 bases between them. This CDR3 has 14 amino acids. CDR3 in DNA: TGTGCCGTAGCTCGTGAGCCGGAGCGGGGAGGCTACACCTTC. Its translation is CAVAREPERGGYTF.

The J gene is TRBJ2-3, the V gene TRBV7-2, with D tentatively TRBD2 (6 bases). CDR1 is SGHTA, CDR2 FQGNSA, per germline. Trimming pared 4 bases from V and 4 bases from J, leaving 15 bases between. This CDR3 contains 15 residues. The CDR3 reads CASSSRRVFPDTQYF. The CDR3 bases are TGTGCCAGCAGCTCCCGGAGGGTTTTTCCAGATACGCAGTATTTT.

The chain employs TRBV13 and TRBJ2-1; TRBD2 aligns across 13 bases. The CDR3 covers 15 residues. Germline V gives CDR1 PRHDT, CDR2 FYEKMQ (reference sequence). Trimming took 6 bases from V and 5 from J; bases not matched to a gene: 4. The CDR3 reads CASRLTSGRDNEQFF. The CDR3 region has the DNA TGTGCCAGCAGGCTTACTAGCGGGAGGGACAATGAGCAGTTCTTC.

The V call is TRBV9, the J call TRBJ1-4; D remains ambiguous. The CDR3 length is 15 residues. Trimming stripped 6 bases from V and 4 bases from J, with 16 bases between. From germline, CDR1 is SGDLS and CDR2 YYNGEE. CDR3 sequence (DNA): TGTGCCAGCACAATACCGACGGGGATTAATGAAAAACTGTTTTTT. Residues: CASTIPTGINEKLFF.

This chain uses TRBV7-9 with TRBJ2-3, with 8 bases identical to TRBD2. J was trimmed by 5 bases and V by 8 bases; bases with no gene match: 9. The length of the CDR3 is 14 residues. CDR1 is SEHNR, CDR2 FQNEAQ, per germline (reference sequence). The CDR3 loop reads CASLSGGNGDTQYF. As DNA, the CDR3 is TGTGCCAGCTTGAGCGGGGGTAACGGAGATACGCAGTATTTT.

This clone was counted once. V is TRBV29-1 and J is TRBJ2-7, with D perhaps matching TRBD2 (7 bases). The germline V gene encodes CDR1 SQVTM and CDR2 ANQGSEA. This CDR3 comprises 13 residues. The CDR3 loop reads CSGGAGLGYEQYF. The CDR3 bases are TGCAGTGGGGGGGCAGGCCTCGGGTACGAGCAGTACTTC.

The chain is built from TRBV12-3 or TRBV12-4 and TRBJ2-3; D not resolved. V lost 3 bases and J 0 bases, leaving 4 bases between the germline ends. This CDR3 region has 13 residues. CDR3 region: CASSLYSTDTQYF. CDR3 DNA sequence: TGTGCCAGCAGTTTGTATAGCACAGATACGCAGTATTTT.

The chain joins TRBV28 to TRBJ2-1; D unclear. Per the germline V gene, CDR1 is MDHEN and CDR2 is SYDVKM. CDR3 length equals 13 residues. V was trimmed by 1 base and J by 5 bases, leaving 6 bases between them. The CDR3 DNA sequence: TGTGCCAGCAGTTTATTGGGCAACAATGAGCAGTTCTTC. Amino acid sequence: CASSLLGNNEQFF.

The chain's CDR3 is CSASGHPQGATEAFF. CDR3 nucleotide sequence: TGCAGTGCTAGTGGCCACCCTCAGGGGGCTACTGAAGCTTTCTTT. The rearrangement links TRBV20-1 to TRBJ1-1; 8 nucleotides match TRBD1. The CDR3 loop spans 15 amino acids. CDR1 is DFQATT, CDR2 SNEGSKA, per germline (reference sequence). V lost 3 bases to trimming and J lost 5 bases; unmatched junction nucleotides: 11.